One sample yielded the 24 T cell receptor beta chains listed below, sequenced in a study of neurological immune-mediated disorders. TCRdb re-called the 5' RACE reads with MiXCR, one entry per CDR3 protein. The sample carries just under 45,000 distinct CDR3 sequences, roughly 21% recorded once. The time point here: technical triplicate 3. What was sequenced was PBMCs. The origin of the receptors is a man between 60 and 75 years old with HTLV-1-associated myelopathy (HAM/TSP).

This clonotype has a count of ten or more. The chain employs TRBV28 and TRBJ2-6; 10 bases line up with TRBD1. Germline trimming cut 6 bases from V and 1 base from J; bases unmatched to any gene: 15. Looked up from germline, CDR1 is MDHEN and CDR2 is SYDVKM. CDR3 length: 20 amino acids. The CDR3 bases are TGTGCCAGCAGCCTTTACCCCGGGACAGGGGTTAGATCTGGGGCCAACGTCCTGACTTTC. It is translated as CASSLYPGTGVRSGANVLTF.

This clonotype has at least ten counts. The rearrangement uses TRBV20-1 and TRBJ2-6; D is ambiguous. Trimming removed 3 bases from V and 2 bases from J, with 8 bases in between. CDR1 is DFQATT and CDR2 is SNEGSKA in the germline V gene (reference sequence). The CDR3 length is 14 residues. The CDR3 reads CSARDRTGANVLTF. The CDR3 DNA follows: TGCAGTGCTAGGGATCGAACTGGGGCCAACGTCCTGACTTTC.

This clonotype was observed many times. The gene calls are TRBV12-3 or TRBV12-4 and TRBJ2-6; no clear D gene. CDR3 length: 17 amino acids. V was cut by 3 bases and J by 0 bases, with 12 bases left in between. The CDR3 region is CASSFLVMTSGANVLTF. CDR3 DNA: TGTGCCAGCAGTTTTTTAGTAATGACCTCTGGGGCCAACGTCCTGACTTTC.

This clonotype came up many times. The chain has TRBV27 and TRBJ1-1, with D tentatively TRBD1 (5 bases). The length of the CDR3 is 16 residues. The V end was cut by 0 bases, the J end by 6 bases, with 17 bases between. Germline CDR1 reads MNHEY; CDR2 reads SMNVEV (reference sequence). CDR3 loop: CASSLSLQARNAEAFF. In nucleotides, the CDR3 is TGTGCCAGCAGTTTATCCCTACAGGCGCGGAATGCTGAAGCTTTCTTT.

This clonotype occurred many times. V usage is TRBV2 and J usage is TRBJ1-2, with a tentative D call TRBD1 (6 bases). This CDR3 is 13 amino acids long. Germline assignment: CDR1 SNHLY and CDR2 FYNNEI. The V end was cut by 2 bases, the J end by 8 bases, with 12 bases between. CDR3 in DNA: TGTGCCAGCAGTGAAAGGGGGGCGGAAGGCTACACCTTC. Protein sequence: CASSERGAEGYTF. Filled out from reference TRBV2 and TRBJ1-2, the complete variable domain reads EPEVTQTPSHQVTQMGQEVILRCVPISNHLYFYWYRQILGQKVEFLVSFYNNEISEKSEIFDDQFSVERPDGSNFTLKIRSTKLEDSAMYFCASSERGAEGYTFGSGTRLTVV.

This clonotype has at least ten counts. V gene TRBV25-1 combines with J gene TRBJ2-1; 9 bases are a match to TRBD2. Per germline, CDR1 MGHDK and CDR2 SYGVNS. The V gene end was trimmed by 4 bases and the J gene end by 4 bases; junction bases not matched to a gene: 2. The CDR3 sequence is 14 residues long. The CDR3 sequence: CASSGLADYNEQFF. The CDR3 nucleotides read TGTGCCAGCAGTGGACTAGCGGATTACAATGAGCAGTTCTTC.

At least ten counts were recorded for this clonotype. The rearrangement links TRBV20-1 to TRBJ1-1; D gene unclear. The ends were cut back, 5 bases at V and 1 base at J, with 11 bases in the middle. The CDR3 has 13 residues. Germline CDR1 reads DFQATT; CDR2 reads SNEGSKA (reference sequence). In DNA form, the CDR3 reads TGCAGTGCTCCACCTCGGGGGAACACTGAAGCTTTCTTT. Protein: CSAPPRGNTEAFF.

This clonotype was detected many times. The gene calls are TRBV6-6 and TRBJ2-2; D is undetermined. Per the germline V gene, CDR1 is MNHNY and CDR2 is SVGAGI (reference sequence). This CDR3 has 15 residues. Between the trimmed V and J ends, which lost 0 bases and 3 bases, there was a span of 8 bases. Here the CDR3 DNA reads TGTGCCAGCAGTTACTCAAAAGTCTACACCGGGGAGCTGTTTTTT. This sequence encodes CASSYSKVYTGELFF.

This clonotype was seen ten or more times. CDR3 coding DNA: TGTGCCAGCAGGACCGGGACTAGCGGGACCGGTGAGCAGTTCTTC. Its translation: CASRTGTSGTGEQFF. The J gene is TRBJ2-1, the V gene TRBV5-6, with 13 bases identical to TRBD2. The CDR3 has 15 residues. CDR1 is SGHDT, CDR2 YYEEEE, per germline. V was pared by 5 bases and J by 9 bases, with 8 bases of the junction left unmatched. The full variable domain, its missing parts supplied by reference TRBV5-6 and TRBJ2-1, is DAGVTQSPTHLIKTRGQQVTLRCSPKSGHDTVSWYQQALGQGPQFIFQYYEEEERQRGNFPDRFSGHQFPNYSSELNVNALLLGDSALYLCASRTGTSGTGEQFFGPGTRLTVL.

This clonotype was recorded many times. The chain combines TRBV29-1 with TRBJ1-1; 7 nucleotides line up with TRBD1. This CDR3 contains 13 residues. V lost 6 bases, J lost 4 bases, and 8 bases stayed unmatched. Germline CDR1 reads SQVTM; CDR2 reads ANQGSEA. CDR3 region: CSVGQASGTEAFF. CDR3 sequence (DNA): TGCAGCGTCGGACAGGCTTCCGGCACTGAAGCTTTCTTT.

In its sample, this clonotype was seen many times. V is TRBV12-3 or TRBV12-4 and J is TRBJ2-2; 8 nucleotides agree with TRBD1. Germline trimming cut 5 bases from V and 6 bases from J; bases unmatched to any gene: 2. The CDR3 runs 13 residues. The CDR3 region is CASSVQGAGELFF. In DNA form, the CDR3 reads TGTGCCAGCAGTGTACAGGGGGCCGGGGAGCTGTTTTTT.

This clonotype has a count of ten or more. The V call is TRBV12-3 or TRBV12-4, the J call TRBJ2-5; 10 bases fit TRBD1. The CDR3 extends over 15 amino acids. The junction had 11 bases not matched to a gene; V was cut back by 6 bases and J by 7 bases. This CDR3 reads CASSRDRGLGLTQYF. In DNA, the CDR3 is TGTGCCAGCAGCCGGGACAGGGGTCTCGGCTTGACCCAGTACTTC.

This clonotype was counted many times. The chain uses TRBV5-1 and TRBJ2-6, with D possibly matching TRBD2 (5 bases). Trimming left V 2 bases short and J 1 base short, with 7 bases between. Germline V gives CDR1 SGHRS, CDR2 YFSETQ. The CDR3 runs to 15 residues. The CDR3 loop reads CASSFWTSGANVLTF. Written as DNA, the CDR3 is TGCGCCAGCAGCTTTTGGACTTCTGGGGCCAACGTCCTGACTTTC.

This clonotype was counted at least ten times. The chain is built from TRBV7-9 and TRBJ2-1; 7 bases match TRBD2. Trimming took 1 base from V and 9 from J; bases not matched to a gene: 3. This CDR3 is built from 13 residues. Germline V gives CDR1 SEHNR, CDR2 FQNEAQ (reference sequence). The DNA of the CDR3 is TGTGCCAGCAGCTTAGGGGAGGGGCTTGAGCAGTTCTTC. Translated, it gives CASSLGEGLEQFF.

This clonotype occurred many times. The DNA for the CDR3 is TGCAGCGTTGAAAGAGGGGGAGGCTATGGCTACACCTTC. Translated: CSVERGGGYGYTF. The rearrangement uses TRBV29-1 and TRBJ1-2; TRBD1 might be the D (6 bases). The CDR3 loop spans 13 amino acids. Germline V gene data show CDR1 as SQVTM and CDR2 as ANQGSEA. V lost 2 bases to trimming and J lost 4 bases, with 11 bases between them.

The genes are TRBV7-8 and TRBJ2-2; perhaps D is TRBD1 or TRBD2 (5 bases each). CDR1 and CDR2 (germline): SGHVS, FQNEAQ. The CDR3 has 16 residues. Trimming stripped 3 bases from V and 2 bases from J, with 13 bases between. The CDR3 sequence is CASSFVRGANTGELFF. The CDR3 coding sequence is TGTGCCAGCAGCTTCGTAAGAGGGGCAAACACCGGGGAGCTGTTTTTT.

This clonotype was detected ten times or more. J is TRBJ2-3 and V is TRBV9, with TRBD1 as a possible D gene (6 bases). V lost 4 bases to trimming and J lost 0 bases, with 18 bases between them. This CDR3 has 17 amino acids. Germline loops: CDR1 SGDLS, CDR2 YYNGEE. CDR3 DNA: TGTGCCAGCAGCCCCGCTCAGGGGTGGGATAGCACAGATACGCAGTATTTT. The encoded protein is CASSPAQGWDSTDTQYF.

This clonotype was observed at least ten times. CDR3 residues: CASSLDGGGDTQYF. As DNA, the CDR3 is TGCGCCAGCAGCTTGGATGGAGGGGGAGATACGCAGTATTTT. V is TRBV5-1 and J is TRBJ2-3, with D perhaps assigned TRBD1 or TRBD2 (6 bases each). CDR3 length: 14 amino acids. Germline V gene sequence: CDR1 SGHRS, CDR2 YFSETQ. The V gene lost 0 bases and the J gene lost 5 bases, with 10 bases spanning the gap.

The table lists this clonotype with many counts. V is TRBV5-8 and J is TRBJ1-5, with a possible D match to TRBD1 (5 bases). There are 12 residues in the CDR3. From germline, CDR1 is SGHTS and CDR2 YDEGEE. Trimming took off 2 bases at V and 6 bases at J, with 6 bases between the two ends. CDR3 DNA: TGTGCCAGCAGCTTCGGGGGTCAGCCCCAGCATTTT. Translated: CASSFGGQPQHF.

The table lists this clonotype with many counts. The chain uses TRBV5-1 and TRBJ2-7; 9 nucleotides match TRBD1. CDR3 length: 16 amino acids. V lost 4 bases and J lost 5; bases outside the gene matches: 13. From germline, CDR1 is SGHRS and CDR2 YFSETQ. The CDR3 spells CASSPVAGTGLDEQYF. The CDR3 DNA is TGCGCCAGCAGCCCTGTGGCCGGGACAGGGCTGGACGAGCAGTACTTC. The full variable domain, with the rest looked up from reference TRBV5-1 and TRBJ2-7, is KAGVTQTPRYLIKTRGQQVTLSCSPISGHRSVSWYQQTPGQGLQFLFEYFSETQRNKGNFPGRFSGRQFSNSRSEMNVSTLELGDSALYLCASSPVAGTGLDEQYFGPGTRLTVT.

V is TRBV20-1 and J is TRBJ2-1, with a tentative D call TRBD1 (5 bases). The CDR3 spans 15 residues. The germline CDR1 and CDR2 sequences are DFQATT and SNEGSKA (reference sequence). With 0 bases removed from V and 7 bases from J, the gap between germline ends came to 16 bases. CDR3 sequence reads: CSARDGLLGANEQFF. The CDR3 DNA is TGCAGTGCTAGAGATGGTTTGTTAGGGGCTAATGAGCAGTTCTTC.

This clonotype was observed at least ten times. The chain combines TRBV28 with TRBJ1-2; D not certain. There are 12 residues in the CDR3. Trimming took off 6 bases at V and 7 bases at J, with 12 bases between the two ends. Germline values: CDR1 MDHEN, CDR2 SYDVKM. CDR3 amino acids: CASSPVGGGYTF. CDR3 coding DNA: TGTGCCAGCAGCCCCGTGGGAGGTGGCTACACCTTC.

This clonotype came up many times. V gene TRBV5-6 combines with J gene TRBJ2-7, with TRBD2 matching over 7 bases. CDR1 and CDR2 (germline): SGHDT, YYEEEE. V shed 3 bases and J 2 bases; nucleotides not matched to a gene: 2. There are 13 residues in the CDR3. The CDR3 loop reads CASSSSGTYEQYF. DNA for the CDR3: TGTGCCAGCAGCTCTAGCGGAACCTACGAGCAGTACTTC.

The V and J genes are TRBV7-9 and TRBJ2-2; 10 bases are shared with TRBD1. CDR1 SEHNR and CDR2 FQNEAQ come from the germline V gene (reference sequence). The ends lost 7 bases at V and 3 bases at J; junction bases unmatched: 2. This CDR3 contains 14 residues. CDR3 coding DNA: TGTGCCAGCAAGACAGGGGGCGACACCGGGGAGCTGTTTTTT. Protein sequence: CASKTGGDTGELFF.